The 21 T cell receptor beta chains below were found in one sample sequenced in a study of vaccination and CD4 T cells after COVID-19. Which antigens these TCRs recognize remains unknown. Researchers used the Oncomine TCR Beta short-read assay to sequence DNA from cultured CD4+ T cells. Using its own MiXCR run on the PCR reads, TCRdb lists one record per CDR3 protein. The sample has over 15,000 distinct CDR3 sequences; about half are singletons. Treatment given: approximately nine-day PBMC culture with coronavirus spike peptide pools or control peptides (ViraFEST assay). The sequences come from CD4+ T cells from blood, cultured in vitro, collected before SARS-CoV-2 vaccination. The receptor source for this set is a human donor who had recovered from COVID-19.

The chain couples TRBV11-3 to TRBJ2-2; 12 positions agree with TRBD2. The CDR3 runs 18 residues. V was clipped by 3 bases and J by 1 base; unmatched bases: 6. Germline V gives CDR1 SGHNT, CDR2 YENEEA. CDR3: CASSFRTSGTVNTGELFF. CDR3 nucleotides: TGTGCCAGCAGCTTCAGGACTAGCGGGACCGTGAACACCGGGGAGCTGTTTTTT.

Concerning this clonotype: A junction end diverges from the germline sequence, so it may reflect a read error. The V call is TRBV6-2 or TRBV6-3, the J call TRBJ1-5; D call uncertain. This CDR3 region has 13 residues. The germline V gene encodes CDR1 MNHEY and CDR2 SVGEGT. The chain's CDR3 is CASSRSTNQTQHF. The CDR3, as DNA: TGTGCCAGCAGTAGGTCGACCAATCAGACCCAGCATTTT.

A single count supports this clonotype. DNA for the CDR3: TGCGCCAGCAGCTTATCCCTAAACAATGAGCAGTTCTTC. Protein: CASSLSLNNEQFF. The chain is built from TRBV5-1 and TRBJ2-1, with no clear D. V lost 2 bases to trimming and J lost 5 bases, with 8 bases between them. The CDR3 contains 13 residues. In germline, CDR1 is SGHRS, CDR2 YFSETQ.

The V gene is TRBV30, the J gene TRBJ1-6; D is unresolved. The germline V gene has CDR1 GTSNPN and CDR2 SVGIG (reference sequence). V was clipped by 5 bases and J by 8 bases, with 16 bases between them. This CDR3 comprises 14 residues. Written as DNA, the CDR3 is TGTGCCTGGGGACGTCACAATTCAGATTCACCCCTCCACTTT. It translates to CAWGRHNSDSPLHF.

J is TRBJ1-2 and V is TRBV5-1; D is ambiguous. The length of the CDR3 is 14 residues. V lost 5 bases and J 1 base, leaving 12 bases between the germline ends. Germline values: CDR1 SGHRS, CDR2 YFSETQ. CDR3 DNA: TGCGCCAGCAGTTCTTTAGGGAGTAACTATGGCTACACCTTC. It is translated as CASSSLGSNYGYTF. Filled out from reference TRBV5-1 and TRBJ1-2, the complete variable domain reads KAGVTQTPRYLIKTRGQQVTLSCSPISGHRSVSWYQQTPGQGLQFLFEYFSETQRNKGNFPGRFSGRQFSNSRSEMNVSTLELGDSALYLCASSSLGSNYGYTFGSGTRLTVV.

The chain combines TRBV12-3 or TRBV12-4 with TRBJ2-5, with 8 positions matching TRBD2. This CDR3 has 16 amino acids. J lost 4 bases, V lost 6 bases, and 13 bases had no gene match. CDR3 protein: CASRTSTSGSGETQYF. Written as DNA, the CDR3 is TGTGCCAGCAGGACTTCTACTAGCGGCTCGGGAGAGACCCAGTACTTC.

This clonotype was picked up a small number of times. The chain combines TRBV6-1 with TRBJ1-5, with D hard to call. This CDR3 has 13 amino acids. Germline values: CDR1 MNHNS, CDR2 SASEGT. Between the trimmed V and J ends, which lost 3 bases and 6 bases, there was a span of 9 bases. In DNA form, the CDR3 reads TGTGCCAGCAGTGAGTTGGGGTTTCAGCCCCAGCATTTT. Translated, it gives CASSELGFQPQHF.

The chain joins TRBV20-1 to TRBJ2-3; TRBD2 matches 9 bases. Trimming cost V 5 bases and J 2 bases; bases outside gene matches: 2. There are 13 residues in the CDR3. The germline CDR1 and CDR2 sequences are DFQATT and SNEGSKA (reference sequence). CDR3 sequence (DNA): TGCAGTGCTCTAGCGGGGCCCACAGATACGCAGTATTTT. It is translated as CSALAGPTDTQYF.

J is TRBJ2-3 and V is TRBV12-3 or TRBV12-4; D gene ambiguous. V lost 8 bases and J lost 1, with 7 bases in between. The CDR3 is 12 residues long. The CDR3 DNA sequence: TGTGCCAGCGGGCAGGGCACAGATACGCAGTATTTT. It specifies CASGQGTDTQYF.

This chain joins TRBV7-2 and TRBJ2-1; D ambiguous. Germline CDR1 reads SGHTA; CDR2 reads FQGNSA. The CDR3 spans 12 residues. The V gene lost 3 bases and the J gene lost 9 bases, with 9 bases spanning the gap. The CDR3 nucleotides read TGTGCCAGCAGCTTCGAGAGTCGTGAGCAGTTCTTC. This sequence encodes CASSFESREQFF.

V usage is TRBV15 and J usage is TRBJ2-7; tentatively, D is TRBD1 or TRBD2 (5 bases each). Trimming pared 1 base from V and 7 bases from J, leaving 17 bases between. The CDR3 has 15 residues. In germline, CDR1 is LNHNV, CDR2 YYDKDF (reference sequence). The CDR3 spells CATSRVLGPGREQYF. The CDR3 bases are TGTGCCACCAGCAGAGTCTTAGGACCGGGACGAGAGCAGTACTTC.

The rearrangement joins TRBV9 to TRBJ2-2; D is perhaps TRBD1 or TRBD2 (6 bases each). Germline V gene lookup returns CDR1 SGDLS and CDR2 YYNGEE. The CDR3 has 14 residues. Trimming left V 4 bases short and J 6 bases short, with 13 bases between. Here the CDR3 reads CASSSDRGPGELFF. CDR3 coding DNA: TGTGCCAGCAGCTCCGACCGGGGGCCCGGGGAGCTGTTTTTT. Filled out from reference TRBV9 and TRBJ2-2, the complete variable domain reads DSGVTQTPKHLITATGQRVTLRCSPRSGDLSVYWYQQSLDQGLQFLIQYYNGEERAKGNILERFSAQQFPDLHSELNLSSLELGDSALYFCASSSDRGPGELFFGEGSRLTVL.

The chain joins TRBV7-6 to TRBJ2-5; D gene uncertain. The CDR3 has 12 amino acids. V lost 1 base and J lost 4, with 4 bases in between. Germline assignment: CDR1 SGHVS and CDR2 FNYEAQ. In DNA form, the CDR3 reads TGTGCCAGCAGCTTAGATCGAGAGACCCAGTACTTC. It codes for CASSLDRETQYF.

This clonotype was recorded a few times. This chain links TRBV6-1 with TRBJ1-1, with TRBD1 matching over 9 bases. The germline gives CDR1 MNHNS, CDR2 SASEGT. V shed 1 base and J 3 bases; nucleotides not matched to a gene: 9. The CDR3 consists of 17 residues. The CDR3: CASSEVTTGTGYTEAFF. In nucleotides, the CDR3 is TGTGCCAGCAGTGAAGTGACGACCGGGACAGGGTACACTGAAGCTTTCTTT.

This clonotype appeared a few times. One end of the junction fails to match germline, which may point to a read error. J is TRBJ1-1 and V is TRBV2, with 8 bases that match TRBD1. Germline V gene data show CDR1 as SNHLY and CDR2 as FYNNEI. The CDR3 covers 15 residues. The CDR3 region has the DNA TGTGTCAGCAGATTGCAGGGGGCGCGGGACACTGAAGCTTTCTTT. Translation gives CVSRLQGARDTEAFF.

V gene TRBV28 combines with J gene TRBJ2-6; D is undetermined. Trimming removed 3 bases at V and 4 bases at J, with 4 bases between. Germline V CDR1 and CDR2: MDHEN, SYDVKM. The length of the CDR3 is 13 residues. CDR3 nucleotides: TGTGCCAGCAGTTTTTCAGGGGCCAACGTCCTGACTTTC. It yields the protein CASSFSGANVLTF.

This chain connects TRBV12-3 or TRBV12-4 to TRBJ2-4, with TRBD1 identical over 8 bases. Trimming removed 4 bases from V and 8 bases from J; junction bases left unmatched: 16. The CDR3 consists of 17 residues. This CDR3 is CASSSILPGQELDIQYF. DNA for the CDR3: TGTGCCAGCAGTTCGATCTTACCGGGACAGGAATTAGACATTCAGTACTTC.

Note on this clonotype: Compared with germline, one end of the junction differs, possibly owing to a read error. The chain is built from TRBV2 and TRBJ1-3; TRBD1 is a possible D gene (6 bases). CDR1 is SNHLY and CDR2 is FYNNEI in the germline V gene. CDR3 size: 15 residues. CDR3 in amino acids: CASSPDRIAGNTMYF. CDR3 DNA sequence: TGTGCCAGCAGCCCAGACAGGATAGCTGGAAACACCATGTATTTT.

The V and J genes are TRBV29-1 and TRBJ2-2, with D perhaps being TRBD1 or TRBD2 (5 bases each). The CDR3 spans 14 residues. Germline assignment: CDR1 SQVTM and CDR2 ANQGSEA. Trimming stripped 6 bases from V and 1 base from J, with 12 bases between. The DNA of the CDR3 is TGCAGCGTACCGGGACCCTTGAACACCGGGGAGCTGTTTTTT. This encodes CSVPGPLNTGELFF.

The chain employs TRBV7-3 and TRBJ2-1; possibly TRBD2 for D (5 bases). This CDR3 is built from 15 residues. V was clipped by 5 bases and J by 4 bases, with 15 bases between them. Per germline, CDR1 SGHTA and CDR2 FQGTGA. The CDR3 DNA reads TGTGCCAGCAGCCCGACCGGGGAGCCATACAATGAGCAGTTCTTC. It specifies CASSPTGEPYNEQFF. Full variable domain (remainder filled in from reference TRBV7-3 and TRBJ2-1): GAGVSQTPSNKVTEKGKYVELRCDPISGHTALYWYRQSLGQGPEFLIYFQGTGAADDSGLPNDRFFAVRPEGSVSTLKIQRTERGDSAVYLCASSPTGEPYNEQFFGPGTRLTVL.

This rearrangement joins TRBV11-1 to TRBJ2-1, with TRBD2 matching over 11 bases. The CDR3 is made up of 15 amino acids. Unmatched junction bases numbered 6, after V lost 2 bases and J lost 9 bases. CDR1 and CDR2 (germline): SGHAT, FQDESV (reference sequence). Here the CDR3 DNA reads TGTGCCAGCAGCTTAACCCTAGCGGGAGGTCCTGAGCAGTTCTTC. The encoded protein is CASSLTLAGGPEQFF. The variable domain in full, with the rest retrieved from reference TRBV11-1 and TRBJ2-1, is EAEVAQSPRYKITEKSQAVAFWCDPISGHATLYWYRQILGQGPELLVQFQDESVVDDSQLPKDRFSAERLKGVDSTLKIQPAELGDSAMYLCASSLTLAGGPEQFFGPGTRLTVL.